The next 20 T cell receptor beta chains were all read from a single sample in a study of blood T cell repertoires in COVID-19. Libraries were prepared by immunoSEQ multiplex PCR; TCRdb keeps only in-frame clonotypes and omits some of them. This sample carries about 78,000 clones, approximately 86% of them seen once, and the ten largest clones take about 2.1%. Source material: peripheral blood. Receptors originate from a woman between 55 and 75 years old with acute or convalescent COVID-19.

The chain couples TRBV7-6 to TRBJ1-1; D ambiguous. CDR3 length: 12 residues. The V end was cut by 2 bases, the J end by 8 bases, with 9 bases between. Looked up from germline, CDR1 is SGHVS and CDR2 is FNYEAQ. This chain's CDR3 is CASSLWEAEAFF. The CDR3 coding sequence is TGTGCCAGCAGCTTATGGGAGGCGGAAGCTTTCTTT.

The chain uses TRBV2 and TRBJ1-1; no clear D. V gave up 7 bases and J gave up 5 bases, with 11 bases separating them. The CDR3 sequence is 12 residues long. CDR1 and CDR2 from the germline V gene are SNHLY and FYNNEI. The CDR3 sequence is CASIGVETEAFF. The CDR3 nucleotides read TGTGCCAGCATCGGGGTTGAGACTGAAGCTTTCTTT.

This clone appeared a few times. The chain joins TRBV29-1 to TRBJ1-3, with TRBD1 identical over 7 bases. The CDR3 consists of 14 residues. Germline loops: CDR1 SQVTM, CDR2 ANQGSEA. Trimming cost V 5 bases and J 0 bases; bases outside gene matches: 4. This CDR3 reads CSVSRDSSGNTIYF. CDR3 nucleotides: TGCAGCGTTTCCCGGGACAGCTCTGGAAACACCATATATTTT.

Comment on this clone: The sample has other DNA sequences that encode this CDR3 too. This rearrangement joins TRBV27 to TRBJ1-4; TRBD1 matches 7 bases. J gave up 1 base and V 6 bases, and 2 bases lay outside the gene matches. The CDR3 runs to 14 residues. Germline V gene lookup returns CDR1 MNHEY and CDR2 SMNVEV (reference sequence). The chain's CDR3 is CASSRDRTNEKLFF. The CDR3 bases are TGTGCCAGCAGCCGGGACAGAACTAATGAAAAACTGTTTTTT.

The genes are TRBV19 and TRBJ2-2; D unclear. The germline CDR1 and CDR2 sequences are LNHDA and SQIVND (reference sequence). The CDR3 is 14 amino acids. Trimming shortened V by 4 bases and J by 7 bases, and 13 bases separated the two germline ends. CDR3: CASSKLGYVGELFF. The CDR3 DNA reads as TGTGCCAGTAGTAAACTCGGTTATGTCGGGGAGCTGTTTTTT.

V usage is TRBV11-2 and J usage is TRBJ1-1; D remains ambiguous. With 4 bases removed from V and 4 bases from J, the gap between germline ends came to 13 bases. CDR3 length: 14 amino acids. Germline V CDR1 and CDR2: SGHAT, FQNNGV. The CDR3 loop is CASSSPVLSTEAFF. CDR3 DNA sequence: TGTGCCAGCAGCTCACCGGTATTGAGCACTGAAGCTTTCTTT.

This rearrangement joins TRBV28 to TRBJ1-1; a possible D gene is TRBD1 (5 bases). CDR3 length equals 14 residues. The germline V gene encodes CDR1 MDHEN and CDR2 SYDVKM. V dropped 3 bases and J dropped 0 bases, with 8 bases sitting between them. CDR3 nucleotides: TGTGCCAGCAGTTTTAGGGGCCTGAACACTGAAGCTTTCTTT. Translated: CASSFRGLNTEAFF.

CDR3 loop: CASSFSGGRVGNEQFF. DNA for the CDR3: TGTGCCAGCAGCTTCTCTGGCGGGAGGGTGGGGAATGAGCAGTTCTTC. V and J are TRBV5-4 and TRBJ2-1; 9 nucleotides agree with TRBD2. The CDR3 spans 16 residues. Germline CDR1 SGHNT, CDR2 YYREEE (reference sequence). The V gene end was trimmed by 2 bases and the J gene end by 7 bases; junction bases not matched to a gene: 10. The whole variable domain, remainder taken from reference TRBV5-4 and TRBJ2-1, is ETGVTQSPTHLIKTRGQQVTLRCSSQSGHNTVSWYQQALGQGPQFIFQYYREEENGRGNFPPRFSGLQFPNYSSELNVNALELDDSALYLCASSFSGGRVGNEQFFGPGTRLTVL.

This rearrangement joins TRBV27 to TRBJ2-1; no firm D call. This CDR3 is 11 amino acids long. The ends were cut back, 5 bases at V and 8 bases at J, with 7 bases in the middle. Germline V gene lookup returns CDR1 MNHEY and CDR2 SMNVEV (reference sequence). CDR3 bases: TGTGCCAGCAGTCAACCAGATGAGCAGTTCTTC. Amino acid sequence: CASSQPDEQFF.

The chain employs TRBV9 and TRBJ2-7; no reliable D call. The CDR3 totals 13 residues. The V end was cut by 1 base, the J end by 4 bases, with 9 bases between. Germline V gene sequence: CDR1 SGDLS, CDR2 YYNGEE. This chain's CDR3 is CASSVNPEYEQYF. The CDR3, as DNA: TGTGCCAGCAGCGTAAACCCGGAGTACGAGCAGTACTTC.

V and J are TRBV5-1 and TRBJ2-5, with TRBD2 matching 11 bases. The CDR3 sequence is 16 residues long. Germline CDR1 and CDR2: SGHRS and YFSETQ. The J segment lost 5 bases and the V segment lost 4 bases, leaving 10 bases of the junction unmatched. The CDR3 DNA sequence: TGCGCCAGCAGCGAGGGGGTAGCGGGAGGGCCGGAGACCCAGTACTTC. As protein: CASSEGVAGGPETQYF.

CDR3 protein: CSASLLAGVGEQYF. DNA of the CDR3: TGCAGTGCTAGTCTACTAGCGGGAGTCGGGGAGCAGTACTTC. This sequence joins TRBV20-1 and TRBJ2-7, with 11 bases aligning to TRBD2. The V gene's germline CDR1 is DFQATT and CDR2 SNEGSKA (reference sequence). V was clipped by 3 bases and J by 7 bases; unmatched bases: 8. The CDR3 extends over 14 amino acids.

The rearrangement joins TRBV19 to TRBJ2-7, with TRBD1 identical over 11 bases. Per germline, CDR1 LNHDA and CDR2 SQIVND (reference sequence). The trim removed 4 bases at V and 5 bases at J, leaving 4 bases unmatched. This CDR3 has 14 amino acids. The chain's CDR3 is CASSTGQGAHEQYF. The CDR3 nucleotides are TGTGCCAGTAGTACAGGACAGGGGGCCCACGAGCAGTACTTC.

The sample holds one count of this clone. V usage is TRBV18 and J usage is TRBJ2-7; TRBD2 matches at 9 bases. The germline V gene has CDR1 KGHSH and CDR2 LQKENI. The CDR3 extends over 15 amino acids. The V segment lost 4 bases and the J segment 5 bases; nucleotides outside the gene matches: 9. The CDR3: CASSQGGGAGNEQYF. The CDR3 DNA reads TGTGCCAGCTCACAGGGCGGGGGGGCCGGAAACGAGCAGTACTTC. The full variable domain, with the rest looked up from reference TRBV18 and TRBJ2-7, is NAGVMQNPRHLVRRRGQEARLRCSPMKGHSHVYWYRQLPEEGLKFMVYLQKENIIDESGMPKERFSAEFPKEGPSILRIQQVVRGDSAAYFCASSQGGGAGNEQYFGPGTRLTVT.

The J gene is TRBJ2-3, the V gene TRBV3-1 (or the pseudogene TRBV3-2); D unresolved. The V and J ends lost 3 bases and 0 bases respectively, with 7 bases between them. In germline, CDR1 is LGHDT, CDR2 YNNKEL (reference sequence). This CDR3 has 14 residues. The CDR3 bases are TGTGCCAGCAGCCAGGTAACTAGCACAGATACGCAGTATTTT. Translation gives CASSQVTSTDTQYF.

The chain uses TRBV6-2 or TRBV6-3 and TRBJ2-1, with TRBD1 as a possible D gene (6 bases). The CDR3 runs 14 residues. V lost 4 bases, J lost 2 bases, and 9 bases lay in between. Germline V gives CDR1 MNHEY, CDR2 SVGEGT. CDR3 amino acids: CASSSGDPYNEQFF. CDR3 nucleotides: TGTGCCAGCAGTTCAGGGGATCCCTACAATGAGCAGTTCTTC.

The chain recombines TRBV4-3 with TRBJ2-7, with unresolved D. V lost 0 bases to trimming and J lost 7 bases, with 16 bases between them. There are 15 residues in the CDR3. CDR1 LGHNA and CDR2 YSLEER come from the germline V gene. CDR3: CASSQDGSTVKEQYF. Written as DNA, the CDR3 is TGCGCCAGCAGCCAAGATGGATCGACTGTTAAGGAGCAGTACTTC.

The chain uses TRBV7-9 and TRBJ2-1, with 9 bases identical to TRBD2. The CDR3 is 15 amino acids. Germline V lookup: CDR1 SEHNR, CDR2 FQNEAQ (reference sequence). Unmatched junction bases numbered 6, after V lost 1 base and J lost 8 bases. CDR3 coding DNA: TGTGCCAGCAGCTTAGAAGTCGGGACTAGCCATGAGCAGTTCTTC. This gives the protein CASSLEVGTSHEQFF.

This clone was counted a few times. V usage is TRBV7-9 and J usage is TRBJ2-7; 8 positions match TRBD1. The CDR3 extends over 16 amino acids. Per germline, CDR1 SEHNR and CDR2 FQNEAQ (reference sequence). V was pared by 1 base and J by 3 bases, with 8 bases of the junction left unmatched. The DNA of the CDR3 is TGTGCCAGCAGCTTAGATTCTGGGACAGGTCGCTACGAGCAGTACTTC. It encodes CASSLDSGTGRYEQYF.

The J gene is TRBJ1-3, the V gene TRBV30, with D perhaps matching TRBD1 (6 bases). Germline V gives CDR1 GTSNPN, CDR2 SVGIG (reference sequence). The CDR3 is 15 residues long. The V gene lost 4 bases and the J gene lost 0 bases, with 13 bases spanning the gap. The CDR3 here is CAWNQQGRSGNTIYF. The CDR3 DNA follows: TGTGCCTGGAACCAACAGGGCCGCTCTGGAAACACCATATATTTT. Supplemented by reference TRBV30 and TRBJ1-3, the full variable domain reads SQTIHQWPATLVQPVGSPLSLECTVEGTSNPNLYWYRQAAGRGLQLLFYSVGIGQISSEVPQNLSASRPQDRQFILSSKKLLLSDSGFYLCAWNQQGRSGNTIYFGEGSWLTVV.